The entry below describes one T cell receptor beta chain. The ends lost 5 bases at V and 8 bases at J; junction bases unmatched: 12. Germline CDR1 SGHAT, CDR2 FQNNGV. This CDR3 has 15 amino acids. For sequencing, patients were chosen who had shown expansion of CD8+CD57+ cells by flow cytometry. Profiling of TCR beta VDJ combinations and CDR3 sequences used genomic DNA as template. TCRdb re-analysed the reads in MiXCR, keeping a single row per CDR3 protein. The table lists approximately 470,000 distinct CDR3 sequences, roughly a third of them singletons. This sample was included in a study of CD8+CD57+ T cells in acquired aplastic anemia.

Sequenced input: sorted CD4+, CD8+, or CD8+CD57+ T cells (not recorded which) from PBMCs. The chain uses TRBV11-2 and TRBJ2-1; TRBD1 matches at 7 bases. The TCR comes from a human donor with aplastic anemia. CDR3 region: CASSPPGQAFHEQFF. The CDR3 nucleotides are TGTGCCAGCAGCCCGCCAGGACAGGCTTTTCATGAGCAGTTCTTC.